This entry features one T cell receptor (beta chain) sequence. These data originate in a study of cytomegalovirus exposure and HLA in healthy donors. The CDR3 covers 14 residues. The germline CDR1 and CDR2 sequences are SGHTA and FQGNSA. V lost 5 bases and J lost 2; bases outside the gene matches: 5. This PCR relied on a set of 60 Vbeta primers and 13 Jbeta primers. Assay used: immunoSEQ multiplex PCR; TCRdb lists only in-frame clones, some missing. The table lists 100,000 to 150,000 clones, 75% to 85% of them singletons. This receptor was taken from a woman between 50 and 59 years old in good health and CMV-seropositive. The chain has TRBV7-2 and TRBJ2-5; 7 positions agree with TRBD2. The source material was PBMCs. CDR3 loop: CASSRTSAQETQYF. The CDR3, as DNA: TGTGCCAGCAGCAGAACTAGCGCTCAAGAGACCCAGTACTTC.